By share, the clone carrying this T cell receptor (delta chain) ranks as medium-sized. The antigen remains unidentified. The CDR3 totals 14 residues. The V end lost 3 bases, the J end lost 3 bases, and 11 bases lay between the germline ends. Germline CDR1 is TSWWSYY and CDR2 is QGS. The data stem from a study of human gamma delta and Vdelta1 T cells. Points from the study as a whole: Delta One T cells were reportedly polyclonal and broadly cytotoxic against acute myeloid leukemia.

TCRdb reprocessed the PCR reads through CATT. The table has about 6,300 delta-chain clones, roughly 40% seen once; the top ten hold roughly 8.6%. The receptor comes from a human donor in good health. Sequencing used Vdelta1 gamma-delta T cells from blood grown in culture (DOT cells). The V call is TRDV1, the J call TRDJ1; the D is unclear. CDR3 bases: TGTGCTCTTGGGGATGCCCTGCCGTCCGATAAACTCATCTTT. Translation gives CALGDALPSDKLIF.